This T cell receptor (beta chain) was obtained from a study of vaccination and CD4 T cells after COVID-19 (dated by TCRdb to between 2021 and 2024). Some background on the complete study: Convalescent patients had a positive SARS-CoV-2 result on nasal swab PCR, and of these patients, nine had mild disease and one had severe disease. In the convalescent cohort there were six males and four females, among whom were two Hispanic individuals, seven Caucasians, two Asians and one multiracial person. Participants received two doses of either the Pfizer-BioNTech BNT162b2 vaccine (n=8) or the Moderna mRNA-1273 vaccine (n=2). Post-COVID blood samples were collected from convalescent patients a median of around 96 days after diagnosis, with a range of roughly 35 to 180 days. The time from the second vaccine dose to post-vaccine blood sampling had a median of roughly 72 days and ranged from roughly 12 to 250 days. Culture stimuli were overlapping spike peptide pools from SARS-CoV-2 and from the common cold coronaviruses HCoV-NL63, HCoV-OC43 and HCoV-229E. As controls, cultures received a CEFX viral epitope pool (the positive control), an HIV-1 Nef peptide pool (the negative control), or no peptide at all. In 10 COVID-19 convalescent patients and a handful of infection-naive healthy vaccine recipients, the spike-specific CD4+ TCR repertoire before mRNA vaccination was compared with the repertoire after mRNA vaccination.

On the study overall, not on this receptor specifically: Only a relatively small number of convalescent patients were included in the study, and early timepoints following natural infection were not analyzed. Among the post-vaccine SARS-CoV-2-reactive clones in convalescent patients, a median around 90% showed up only after vaccination, which suggests vaccine-specific priming. The median count of SARS-CoV-2-reactive clonotypes went up from around 23 after infection to a few dozen after vaccination, although the change was not significant. In convalescent patients, nearly all vaccine-specific clones (304 of 307) were found to be mono-reactive for SARS-CoV-2 spike rather than cross-reactive with common cold coronaviruses.

As for this clonotype: Its antigen is still unknown. No base quality information exists; no much larger clone differs at one position.

The library was built by means of PCR. DNA from cultured CD4+ T cells underwent TCR sequencing with the Oncomine TCR Beta short-read assay at the Johns Hopkins FTIC core. The QIAamp micro DNA kit was used to extract genomic DNA from the cultured CD4+ T cells. Oncomine TCR Beta libraries from cultured CD4+ T cells were pooled using unique dual indexes and sequenced on an Illumina iSeq 100. The authors processed their data as follows. Non-productive sequences were removed, and CDR3s not starting with C, not ending with F or W, or shorter than 7 amino acids were discarded. Antigen-specific clonotypes were identified with the MANAFEST web application by comparing peptide-stimulated wells with reference and other culture wells. To be called positive, a clone needed an FDR below 0.05, an odds ratio above 5, and a productive frequency above 0.1% in at least two of three replicate wells. Clonotypes that were significantly expanded in both SARS-CoV-2 spike wells and at least one common cold coronavirus spike condition were defined as cross-reactive. Levenshtein distances (stringdist) and unrooted phylogenetic trees (ape) in R version 3.6.1 were used to assess CDR3 homology. TCRdb ran its own pipeline on the public reads, namely fastp trimming at Q25 and MiXCR clone calling, and kept in-frame beta chains. Rows are combined by CDR3 protein, so each entry shows the most common genes and DNA. TCRdb, rather than the study authors, made the V and J calls. This sample lists 20,000 to 25,000 distinct CDR3 sequences; roughly 39% were detected once. The top ten clonotypes cover around 7.2% of the sample.

The treatment or condition tag for this specimen amounts to: roughly 11-day PBMC culture with coronavirus spike peptide pools or control peptides (ViraFEST assay). To expand antigen-specific T cells with peptide pools and then pick out the expanded clonotypes through TCR sequencing, the study relied on the ViraFEST assay. Positive SARS-CoV-2 PCR tests in the convalescent patients dated from March to December 2020, before Alpha, Beta and Delta variants emerged in the United States. PBMCs were cultured at roughly 1.8 million per well in IMDM supplemented with 5% human AB serum and about 9.5 IU/ml IL-2, with roughly 10 ug/ml peptide pools added. Half of the culture medium was replaced with fresh IL-2-containing medium on days 3 and 7. After around 11 days of culture, CD4+ T cells were isolated by negative selection using the EasySep CD4+ T cell isolation kit. PBMCs were separated from whole blood using Ficoll-Paque Plus gradient centrifugation and then either used fresh or cryopreserved at -140C. Triplicate wells were generally used for each culture condition.

Sequencing was performed on CD4+ T cells from blood, cultured in vitro. This receptor was obtained from a human donor who had recovered from COVID-19.

The nucleotide sequence is TGTGCCTGGGACAGGGGGCTCGGCTACACCTTC. This codes for CAWDRGLGYTF. The chain is encoded by TRBV30 joined to TRBJ1-2; the junction holds 10 bases that match TRBD1. Trimming removed 5 bases from V and 8 bases from J; the gene matches leave 2 bases unexplained. The CDR3 spans 11 residues, from the cysteine through the phenylalanine. Only the CDR3 DNA is retained, 33 bases long and in frame from the first base. CDR1 and CDR2, per the germline V gene (reference sequence), are GTSNPN and SVGIG.